This is a list of T cell receptor beta chains from one sample in a study of response to subunit inactivated influenza vaccine. TCRdb reprocessed the RT-PCR reads via MiXCR and lists one record per CDR3 protein. The sample lists 300,000 to 350,000 distinct CDR3 sequences; approximately 20% were seen once. The material was PBMCs from blood, obtained about 20 months after vaccination. Every receptor here comes from a man aged 50-75 years who received an inactivated influenza vaccine. Both conserved end residues are part of each CDR3. The listing skips clone size in some rows; elsewhere it reads once, few, many or a size class.

abundance,v_gene,CDR3aa
-,TRBV12-3/TRBV12-4,CASSLLEGGYEQYF
many,TRBV4-1,CASSQVGANSPLHF
many,TRBV6-2/TRBV6-3,CASSPWTRYSNQPQHF
-,TRBV12-3/TRBV12-4,CASSPGSQTEAFF
-,TRBV6-1,CASNGLNSYEQYF
-,TRBV6-2/TRBV6-3,CASSYLFLASGSVAEQFF
few,TRBV24-1,CATSDSLRPEPQHF
few,TRBV29-1,CSVAASGGFTGELFF
many,TRBV12-3/TRBV12-4,CASSWLGNTEAFF
few,TRBV12-3/TRBV12-4,CASSLDHGQGYGYTF
few,TRBV12-3/TRBV12-4,CASSPIGGVDQPQHF
-,TRBV5-6,CASSRREVLGTGYTF
-,TRBV10-2,CASRVTSGGAHEQYF
-,TRBV11-3,CASSRGTSGSATDTQYF
few,TRBV19,CASTFPGMETEAFF
many,TRBV12-3/TRBV12-4,CASRSDGTQFF
-,TRBV10-2,CASSVELGLAGAQETQYF
-,TRBV5-4,CASSLSGTEYEQYF
few,TRBV29-1,CSVANNNYNEQFF
-,TRBV12-3/TRBV12-4,CASSLQGLPGLYGYTF
-,TRBV28,CASLGLAGGWVISYNEQFF
-,TRBV5-1,CASSKNTPTNEKLFF
-,TRBV20-1,CSASHNQGDGGYTF
many,TRBV12-3/TRBV12-4,CASSLGAPLHF
-,TRBV15,CATSRGQGTEDNQPQHF
few,TRBV29-1,CSVDRHQNTEAFF
once,TRBV12-3/TRBV12-4,CASSRDRACYTF
-,TRBV6-2/TRBV6-3,CASSKNPRDSYGYTF
many,TRBV20-1,CSARDGDKAEAFF
few,TRBV5-5,CASSLLGGTANTEAFF
-,TRBV5-1,CASSSDRVSGYTF
many,TRBV12-3/TRBV12-4,CASSLTGSSLGYTF
-,TRBV5-1,CASSDVSSGNTIYF
once,TRBV7-8,CASSLWASGGDDNEQFF
few,TRBV15,CATSSGRVLGDTQYF
-,TRBV28,CASRVTGTGVTSYEQYF
many,TRBV7-9,CASSSGPQTRSTEAFF
many,TRBV7-2,CASRDGTSGYNEQFF
few,TRBV20-1,CSARSAADQPQHF
few,TRBV5-1,CASSFGKGIEAFF
-,TRBV5-1,CASSTTFTDTQYF
many,TRBV20-1,CSASSGIHTEAFF
-,TRBV2,CASSHQGPSRGVTEAFF
-,TRBV10-3,CAISPTSDHEQYF
few,TRBV7-2,CASSLAWGTGNTIYF
-,TRBV12-3/TRBV12-4,CASSQILRGYTF
-,TRBV25-1,CASSGGTSGSLYF
-,TRBV27,CASSLIFGTTGELFF
-,TRBV24-1,CATSGTGGGYGYTF
-,TRBV5-1,CASRGSRASYEQYF
-,TRBV30,CAWTGTGNYEQYF
-,TRBV10-3,CAISELGDRRMNTEAFF
-,TRBV20-1,CSARDGREAEETQYF
-,TRBV6-2/TRBV6-3,CASRSTGTAGNTIYF